This T cell receptor (beta chain) originates from a study of blood T cell repertoires in COVID-19. Study overall: Samples representing acute and convalescent COVID-19 were sourced from the United States, Italy and Spain. T cells, B-cell-depleted T cells, or PBMCs provided the cDNA or gDNA that served as material.

Source study methods: For nucleated cells, counts were estimated from reference gene primer amplification. Generated by immunoSEQ multiplex PCR, the TCRdb table keeps only in-frame clones and is missing some. The V and J calls and the clone size are those of that table, but D and trimming were determined from the DNA. This sample carries about 84,000 clones, less than 85% of them seen once, and the ten largest clones take about 6.4%. The receptor was derived from a man aged 65-85 years with acute or convalescent COVID-19. Sequencing was done on a sample of peripheral blood.

CDR3 nucleotides: TGTGCAGCAAACGGGGGGCTTAATGAAAAACTGTTTTTT. It encodes CAANGGLNEKLFF. The chain couples TRBV30 to TRBJ1-4, with D possibly being TRBD1 (6 bases). The length of the CDR3 is 13 residues. Germline loops: CDR1 GTSNPN, CDR2 SVGIG (reference sequence).